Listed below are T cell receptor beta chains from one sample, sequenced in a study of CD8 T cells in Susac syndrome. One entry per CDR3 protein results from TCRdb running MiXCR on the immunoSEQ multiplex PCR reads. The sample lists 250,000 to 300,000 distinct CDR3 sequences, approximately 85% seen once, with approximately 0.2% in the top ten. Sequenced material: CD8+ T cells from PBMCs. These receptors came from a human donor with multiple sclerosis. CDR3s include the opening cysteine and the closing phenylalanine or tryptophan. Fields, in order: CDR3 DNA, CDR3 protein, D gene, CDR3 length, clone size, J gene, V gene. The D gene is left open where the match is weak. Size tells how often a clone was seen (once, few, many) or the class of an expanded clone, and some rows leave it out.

DNA: TGTGCCAGCAGCTTGGATAGGGTGTACTTGACTGAAGCTTTCTTT
CDR3: CASSLDRVYLTEAFF
D: .
length: 15
size: .
J: TRBJ1-1
V: TRBV5-6

DNA: TGCAGCGTCCTGACTAGCGGGAGCGCGACAGATACGCAGTATTTT
CDR3: CSVLTSGSATDTQYF
D: TRBD2
length: 15
size: .
J: TRBJ2-3
V: TRBV29-1

DNA: TGCGCCAGCAGCCAAGATCACAGGGGTCCAACTCCAGCTGAAGCTTTCTTT
CDR3: CASSQDHRGPTPAEAFF
D: TRBD1
length: 17
size: .
J: TRBJ1-1
V: TRBV4-3

DNA: TGTGCCAGCAGTTTCGGGGGGGATGGCTACACCTTC
CDR3: CASSFGGDGYTF
D: .
length: 12
size: few
J: TRBJ1-2
V: TRBV27

DNA: TGTGCCAGCAGCTCCTTAGAAGGGGAGGGCTATGGCTACACCTTC
CDR3: CASSSLEGEGYGYTF
D: .
length: 15
size: .
J: TRBJ1-2
V: TRBV7-8

DNA: TGTGCCAGCAGTTCGGGCGGTTATCAGCCCCAGCATTTT
CDR3: CASSSGGYQPQHF
D: .
length: 13
size: once
J: TRBJ1-5
V: TRBV27

DNA: TGTGCCAGCAACTTGGACAGGGATTGGGCGGGGTACAATGAGCAGTTCTTC
CDR3: CASNLDRDWAGYNEQFF
D: TRBD1
length: 17
size: once
J: TRBJ2-1
V: TRBV6-2/TRBV6-3

DNA: TGTGCCAGCTCACCGTATGGTGGGGCCGGGGGCTACACCTTC
CDR3: CASSPYGGAGGYTF
D: .
length: 14
size: .
J: TRBJ1-2
V: TRBV18

DNA: TGTGCCAGCAGTTTGGAGGTGGAGACCCAGTACTTC
CDR3: CASSLEVETQYF
D: .
length: 12
size: once
J: TRBJ2-5
V: TRBV28

DNA: TGCAGCGTAGCTACTAGTCCCAATGAGCAGTTCTTC
CDR3: CSVATSPNEQFF
D: .
length: 12
size: .
J: TRBJ2-1
V: TRBV29-1

DNA: TGCGCCAGCACGGGACAGGGAGCCTACGGGGAGCTGTTTTTT
CDR3: CASTGQGAYGELFF
D: TRBD1
length: 14
size: .
J: TRBJ2-2
V: TRBV5-1

DNA: TGTGCCAGCAGCTTAGCGCGGGGGGCCCCCTCCATGAACACTGAAGCTTTCTTT
CDR3: CASSLARGAPSMNTEAFF
D: .
length: 18
size: .
J: TRBJ1-1
V: TRBV7-8

DNA: TGTGCCAGCAGCGTAGGAGGGGCAGGGGGCGTAATGAACACTGAAGCTTTCTTT
CDR3: CASSVGGAGGVMNTEAFF
D: TRBD1
length: 18
size: .
J: TRBJ1-1
V: TRBV9

DNA: TGTGCCAGCAGCTTAAGGTGGTTGGCACCGGAGCCACATACGGATACGCAGTATTTT
CDR3: CASSLRWLAPEPHTDTQYF
D: .
length: 19
size: .
J: TRBJ2-3
V: TRBV11-2

DNA: TGCAGCGTTGAAGAGGATCGAACTGGGGCCAACGTCCTGACTTTC
CDR3: CSVEEDRTGANVLTF
D: .
length: 15
size: .
J: TRBJ2-6
V: TRBV29-1

DNA: TGTGCCAGCAGTTACCACCAGGGGAGTAATTCACCCCTCCACTTT
CDR3: CASSYHQGSNSPLHF
D: .
length: 15
size: .
J: TRBJ1-6
V: TRBV6-5

DNA: TGTGCCAGCTCACCAAGGCCACAGCGGAACGGGGTTAATGGCTACACCTTC
CDR3: CASSPRPQRNGVNGYTF
D: .
length: 17
size: .
J: TRBJ1-2
V: TRBV18

DNA: TGCAGCGTTGAGGGGACGGAAGAGACCCAGTACTTC
CDR3: CSVEGTEETQYF
D: .
length: 12
size: .
J: TRBJ2-5
V: TRBV29-1

DNA: TGTGCCAGCAGTTTCGGGGTCCTAGCGGGAATGGAGACCCAGTACTTC
CDR3: CASSFGVLAGMETQYF
D: TRBD2
length: 16
size: .
J: TRBJ2-5
V: TRBV28

DNA: TGTGCCAGTACCCCTCCCCCACGAAAGGTCGACAATCAGCCCCAGCATTTT
CDR3: CASTPPPRKVDNQPQHF
D: .
length: 17
size: once
J: TRBJ1-5
V: TRBV19

DNA: TGTGCCAGCAGCTTGGCCCCGGGGGGCTCCTACGAGCAGTACTTC
CDR3: CASSLAPGGSYEQYF
D: TRBD2
length: 15
size: .
J: TRBJ2-7
V: TRBV11-1

DNA: TGTGCCAGCACTAATGAGAGGAACGAGCAGTACTTC
CDR3: CASTNERNEQYF
D: .
length: 12
size: few
J: TRBJ2-7
V: TRBV7-9